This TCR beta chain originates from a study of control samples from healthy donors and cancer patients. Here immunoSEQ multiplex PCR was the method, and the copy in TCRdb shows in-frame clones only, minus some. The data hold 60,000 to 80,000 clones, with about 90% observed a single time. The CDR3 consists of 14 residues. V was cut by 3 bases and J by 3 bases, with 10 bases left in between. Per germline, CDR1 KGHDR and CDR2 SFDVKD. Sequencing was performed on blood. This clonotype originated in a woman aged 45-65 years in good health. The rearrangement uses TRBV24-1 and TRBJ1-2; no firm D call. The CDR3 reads CATSDPPGDYGYTF. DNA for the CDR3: TGTGCCACCAGTGATCCCCCCGGGGACTATGGCTACACCTTC.